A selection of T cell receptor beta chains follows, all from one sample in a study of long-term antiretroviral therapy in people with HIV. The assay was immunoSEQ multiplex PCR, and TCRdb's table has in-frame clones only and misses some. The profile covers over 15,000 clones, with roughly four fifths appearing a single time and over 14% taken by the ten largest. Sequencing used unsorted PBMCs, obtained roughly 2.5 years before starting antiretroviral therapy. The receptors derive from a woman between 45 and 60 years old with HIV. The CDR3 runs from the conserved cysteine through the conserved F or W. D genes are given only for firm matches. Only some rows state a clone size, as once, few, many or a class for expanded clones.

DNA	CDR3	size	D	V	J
TGCGCCAGCAGCTTGGGAGACGCTGATGGCTACACCTTC	CASSLGDADGYTF	few	NA	TRBV5-1	TRBJ1-2
TGTGCCAGCAGCTCCCGGGACCCTTATCGCCCCTACAATGAGCAGTTCTTC	CASSSRDPYRPYNEQFF	NA	NA	TRBV7-2	TRBJ2-1
TGTGCCAGCAGCTTGCCAGGGGGCAACTATGGCTACACCTTC	CASSLPGGNYGYTF	few	TRBD1	TRBV5-6	TRBJ1-2
TGTGCCAGCAGCTTAACAGATTCGAACACTGAAGCTTTCTTT	CASSLTDSNTEAFF	once	NA	TRBV7-9	TRBJ1-1
TGTGCCAGCAGTCGTACAGATGGCTACACCTTC	CASSRTDGYTF	NA	NA	TRBV6-6	TRBJ1-2
TGCGCCAGCAGCTTCCAGGGGCTCTCTGGAAACACCATATATTTT	CASSFQGLSGNTIYF	NA	NA	TRBV5-1	TRBJ1-3
TGTGCCAGCAGCTTAGATTGGGCCCACGAGCAGTACTTC	CASSLDWAHEQYF	NA	NA	TRBV11-2	TRBJ2-7
TGTGCCAGCAGCTCTCCGGACAGGGACGGTCTTTCACCCCTCCACTTT	CASSSPDRDGLSPLHF	medium-sized	TRBD1	TRBV7-8	TRBJ1-6
TGTGCCAGCAGTCAAGGGGGCGAGCAGTACTTC	CASSQGGEQYF	NA	NA	TRBV6-1	TRBJ2-7
TGTGCCAGTAGTATTTCACGAGAACCCACAGATACGCAGTATTTT	CASSISREPTDTQYF	NA	NA	TRBV19	TRBJ2-3
TGTGCCAGCAAGCGGGGGGCGACCGTTTGGGAGACCCAGTACTTC	CASKRGATVWETQYF	NA	TRBD2	TRBV2	TRBJ2-5
TGTGCCAGCAGCTTCCCGATCGGCCAAGAGACCCAGTACTTC	CASSFPIGQETQYF	NA	NA	TRBV7-9	TRBJ2-5
TGTGCCAGCAGCTCTATACTCACAGATACGCAGTATTTT	CASSSILTDTQYF	once	NA	TRBV7-3	TRBJ2-3
TGTGCCAGCAGTTCCGACGGGGGGGCGGTCATTCAGTACTTC	CASSSDGGAVIQYF	NA	TRBD2	TRBV27	TRBJ2-4
TGTGCCAGCTCATTCGGGACGACTGAAGCTTTCTTT	CASSFGTTEAFF	NA	NA	TRBV18	TRBJ1-1
TGTGCCAGCGCGACAGGGGGTAATTCACCCCTCCACTTT	CASATGGNSPLHF	NA	TRBD1	TRBV6-1	TRBJ1-6
TGTGCCATCACCCTGGGAGGCGGCACAGATACGCAGTATTTT	CAITLGGGTDTQYF	NA	NA	TRBV10-3	TRBJ2-3
TGTGCCAGCAGCCTCCCACAGGGGGCGACTGGAAACACCATATATTTT	CASSLPQGATGNTIYF	NA	TRBD1	TRBV11-3	TRBJ1-3
TGTGCCAGCAGCCAAGATCGGCTAGGCCTTGGTGTCGAGCAGTACTTC	CASSQDRLGLGVEQYF	once	NA	TRBV4-2	TRBJ2-7
TGTGCCAGCAGTGCTACAGTCTATGGCTACACCTTC	CASSATVYGYTF	few	NA	TRBV28	TRBJ1-2
TGTGCCAGTAGAGTACGACAGGGCGCGCAGCCCCAGCATTTT	CASRVRQGAQPQHF	NA	TRBD1	TRBV19	TRBJ1-5
TGTGCCAGCAGTTTATCGCCCAACACAGATACGCAGTATTTT	CASSLSPNTDTQYF	NA	NA	TRBV27	TRBJ2-3
TGTGCCAGCAGTGGTTTGAACACTGAAGCTTTCTTT	CASSGLNTEAFF	NA	NA	TRBV2	TRBJ1-1
TGCGCCAGCAGCTATAGCGGCAATGAGCAGTTCTTC	CASSYSGNEQFF	NA	NA	TRBV5-1	TRBJ2-1
TGCGCCAGCAGGGGGACGGGGAGCACTGAAGCTTTCTTT	CASRGTGSTEAFF	NA	NA	TRBV5-1	TRBJ1-1
TGTGCCAGCAGTGAGTTGGGGTACGATTCTGGCTACACCTTC	CASSELGYDSGYTF	NA	NA	TRBV6-1	TRBJ1-2
TGTGCCAGTAGTACCCGGGAAGGGGGGGAAAAACTGTTTTTT	CASSTREGGEKLFF	once	NA	TRBV19	TRBJ1-4
TGTGCCAGCAGCTTAGTGCGGACGAACACTGAAGCTTTCTTT	CASSLVRTNTEAFF	NA	NA	TRBV11-2	TRBJ1-1
TGTGCCAGCAGTCCGGGGACGGGAGCTAACTATGGCTACACCTTC	CASSPGTGANYGYTF	NA	NA	TRBV28	TRBJ1-2
TGTGCCAGCAGCTTATATATGGCAGGGGTCACAGATACGCAGTATTTT	CASSLYMAGVTDTQYF	few	NA	TRBV11-2	TRBJ2-3
TGTGCCAGCAGCTTTTCTACGGCTGGAGCTTTCTTT	CASSFSTAGAFF	once	NA	TRBV7-9	TRBJ1-1
TGTGCCAGCAGCGTGGGACAGGGACGGATTGGAGAAAAACTGTTTTTT	CASSVGQGRIGEKLFF	NA	TRBD1	TRBV9	TRBJ1-4
TGTGCCAGCACCGTAGCGGGGCTCTGGGGAGATACGCAGTATTTT	CASTVAGLWGDTQYF	NA	TRBD2	TRBV11-2	TRBJ2-3
TGTGCCAGCAGCCCCGACAGGGGGGCGGGCTACACCTTC	CASSPDRGAGYTF	NA	TRBD1	TRBV7-2	TRBJ1-2
TGTGCCAGCAGTCCCTGGGGACAGCTAGACTATGGCTACACCTTC	CASSPWGQLDYGYTF	NA	TRBD1	TRBV11-2	TRBJ1-2
TGTGCCAGCAGCTTGGGGGGAGACCTGTTCAACACTGAAGCTTTCTTT	CASSLGGDLFNTEAFF	once	NA	TRBV5-4	TRBJ1-1
TGTGCCAGCAGCAACATTGGCGGGGGGAGCACAGATACGCAGTATTTT	CASSNIGGGSTDTQYF	NA	TRBD2	TRBV11-2	TRBJ2-3